This note documents a single T cell receptor beta chain sequence. The data originate from a study of Ad26.COV2.S vaccination and SARS-CoV-2 variants. Treatment: roughly 18 received Ad26.COV2.S at low or high dose, single or two shots; several received placebo; per-sample allocation not given. Specimen acquisition occurred on day 63 following the initial vaccine or placebo injection. Clones were read by immunoSEQ multiplex PCR, and TCRdb kept only the in-frame ones, dropping some. This repertoire shows about 350,000 clones, approximately 85% found once; its top ten account for approximately 3.5%. This clonotype was obtained from a person aged 18 to 65 who received the Ad26.COV2.S COVID-19 vaccine or a placebo. This material consisted of peripheral blood, taken in a trial of Ad26.COV2.S vaccine versus placebo.

CDR3 bases: TGTGCCAGCAGCATCCGGGAGAGTGAGACCCAGTACTTC. It codes for CASSIRESETQYF. J is TRBJ2-5 and V is TRBV13, with D perhaps matching TRBD2 (6 bases). V lost 5 bases, J lost 5 bases, and 12 bases lay in between. This CDR3 contains 13 residues. Germline V gives CDR1 PRHDT, CDR2 FYEKMQ (reference sequence).